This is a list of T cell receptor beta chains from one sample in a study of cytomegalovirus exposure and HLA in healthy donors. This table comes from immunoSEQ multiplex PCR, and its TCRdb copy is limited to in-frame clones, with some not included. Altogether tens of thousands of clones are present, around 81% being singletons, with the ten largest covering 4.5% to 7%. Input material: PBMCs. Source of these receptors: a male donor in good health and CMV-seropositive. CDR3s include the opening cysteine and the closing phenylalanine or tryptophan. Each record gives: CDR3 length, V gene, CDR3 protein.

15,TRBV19,CASAASGMNYNEQFF
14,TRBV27,CASSLLLTSNEQFF
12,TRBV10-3,CAIRGTVNEQFF
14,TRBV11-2,CASSSSPGNTEAFF
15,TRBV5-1,CASSLGRTSLETQYF
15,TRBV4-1,CASSRPGLRQETQYF
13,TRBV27,CASSVQTYNEQFF
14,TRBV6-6,CASRWAGGYETQYF
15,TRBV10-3,CAISERGSSTDTQYF
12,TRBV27,CASRAGSIGYTF
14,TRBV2,CASSGRTGNEKLFF
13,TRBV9,CASSVEGGAKLFF
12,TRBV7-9,CSSSLVTYEQYF
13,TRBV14,CASSHGLKETQYF
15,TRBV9,CASSVGQFWGETQYF
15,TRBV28,CASSLAGGPTDTQYF
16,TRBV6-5,CASSSLSGVRGNTIYF
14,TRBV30,CAWSGTSTNEKLFF
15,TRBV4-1,CASSHPQAGRNEQFF
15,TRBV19,CASSSTGTGHYEQYF
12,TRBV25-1,CASSEAQEKLFF
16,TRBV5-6,CASSFYGLPSNTEAFF
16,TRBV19,CASSISSGSDQETQYF
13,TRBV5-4,CASNRQDSYEQYF
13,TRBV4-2,CASSRDRSTEAFF
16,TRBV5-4,CASSLDRGGLSYEQYF
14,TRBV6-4,CASSEGLATDTQYF
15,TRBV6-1,CASSKGGLALDEQFF
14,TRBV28,CASSSPTSSYEQYF
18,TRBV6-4,CASSDSKGGHSSYNEQFF
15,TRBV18,CASSPAGGYKNIQYF
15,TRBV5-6,CASSPGGASYNEQFF
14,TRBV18,CASSPSSANYGYTF
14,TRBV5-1,CASSPTSTNEKLFF
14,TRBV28,CASTLGQGRYEQYF
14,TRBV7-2,CASSLVQGSYEQYF
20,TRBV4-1,CASSQLGGHRILPLRNTIYF
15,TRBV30,CASSKSGRAFGEQFF
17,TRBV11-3,CASSLDRTSGGYNEQFF
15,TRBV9,CAGSVGGRGDETQYF
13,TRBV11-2,CASSPGQDNEQYF
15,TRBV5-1,CASSLGQGSYNEQFF
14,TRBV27,CASSLSSGGGEQYF
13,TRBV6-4,CASSETPGTEAFF
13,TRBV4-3,CASSQEPGQPQHF
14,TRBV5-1,CASSSTGQSYEQYF